The 5 T cell receptor beta chains given below trace back to one sample, sequenced in a study of blood T cell repertoires in COVID-19. Here immunoSEQ multiplex PCR was the method, and the copy in TCRdb shows in-frame clones only, minus some. The repertoire holds around 150,000 clones, with 65% to 80% as singletons. Sequencing was done on a sample of peripheral blood. The origin of the receptors is a man in his fifties or sixties with acute or convalescent COVID-19.

In this sample, this clone turned up a few times. The rearrangement joins TRBV2 to TRBJ2-5, with D possibly being TRBD2 (5 bases). In germline, CDR1 is SNHLY, CDR2 FYNNEI. This CDR3 is 12 amino acids long. Trimming shortened V by 5 bases and J by 4 bases, and 8 bases separated the two germline ends. The CDR3 is CASSHGVETQYF. The CDR3 DNA reads as TGTGCCAGCAGTCACGGGGTAGAGACCCAGTACTTC. Full variable domain (missing parts from reference TRBV2 and TRBJ2-5): EPEVTQTPSHQVTQMGQEVILRCVPISNHLYFYWYRQILGQKVEFLVSFYNNEISEKSEIFDDQFSVERPDGSNFTLKIRSTKLEDSAMYFCASSHGVETQYFGPGTRLLVL.

V usage is TRBV6-5 and J usage is TRBJ1-1, with 7 positions matching TRBD1. Trimming cost V 7 bases and J 0 bases; bases outside gene matches: 5. The V gene's germline CDR1 is MNHEY and CDR2 SVGAGI. CDR3 size: 14 residues. This chain's CDR3 is CASKRQGLNTEAFF. The CDR3 DNA reads TGTGCCAGCAAAAGACAGGGACTGAACACTGAAGCTTTCTTT.

In its sample, this clone was seen a few times. The chain combines TRBV5-6 with TRBJ2-5; unclear D gene. Germline V gives CDR1 SGHDT, CDR2 YYEEEE. Trimming pared 0 bases from V and 4 bases from J, leaving 13 bases between. This CDR3 comprises 15 residues. This CDR3 reads CASSLAVAGGETQYF. The DNA of the CDR3 is TGTGCCAGCAGCTTGGCCGTGGCAGGTGGAGAGACCCAGTACTTC.

V is TRBV4-2 and J is TRBJ2-5; 10 bases are shared with TRBD2. The junction had 7 bases not matched to a gene; V was cut back by 1 base and J by 2 bases. The CDR3 contains 17 residues. CDR1 LGHNA and CDR2 YNFKEQ come from the germline V gene. CDR3 sequence (DNA): TGTGCCAGCAGCCAAGTAAGCGGGAGGGGAAAGCAAGAGACCCAGTACTTC. The encoded protein is CASSQVSGRGKQETQYF.

A few counts support this clone. The chain links TRBV11-1 to TRBJ2-1, with 8 nucleotides matching TRBD1. The CDR3 is 14 amino acids. V shed 5 bases, J shed 5 bases, and the junction held 5 bases outside the gene matches. CDR1 is SGHAT, CDR2 FQDESV, per germline (reference sequence). As DNA, the CDR3 is TGTGCCAGCAGCCGGACAGGGAACAACAATGAGCAGTTCTTC. Translation: CASSRTGNNNEQFF.